Each of the 12 T cell receptor beta chains below was sequenced from the same sample in a study of T cell responses to AZD1222 COVID-19 vaccine (dated by TCRdb to the early 2020s). This specimen's time point label, per the study, means: baseline before first vaccination. Library prep was done by the immunoSEQ multiplex PCR assay. TCRdb took over this immuneACCESS table, retaining in-frame rearrangements with V and J assigned. Such tables are incomplete; in checked studies, under half of the missing clones stem from an unresolved V gene, and the remainder is unexplained. For this sample there are around 180,000 clones; 85% to 95% appear just once. About 10% of the sample is in the top ten clones. The specimen was peripheral blood, collected on day 0 of AZD1222 vaccination. These receptors all come from an adult in good health.

The CDR3 region is CASSSLGTSQGNEQFF. CDR3 DNA sequence: TGTGCCAGCAGCTCACTCGGGACTAGCCAGGGGAATGAGCAGTTCTTC. The chain is built from TRBV5-8 and TRBJ2-1; 9 bases map to TRBD2. Unmatched junction bases numbered 11, after V lost 3 bases and J lost 7 bases. The CDR3 loop spans 16 amino acids. Germline assignment: CDR1 SGHTS and CDR2 YDEGEE.

The V and J genes are TRBV4-2 and TRBJ2-2; 9 positions match TRBD2. The CDR3 contains 16 residues. V was pared by 0 bases and J by 6 bases, with 5 bases of the junction left unmatched. Germline V gene lookup returns CDR1 LGHNA and CDR2 YNFKEQ. The CDR3 protein is CASSQENASGAGELFF. CDR3 sequence (DNA): TGTGCCAGCAGCCAAGAAAATGCTAGCGGGGCCGGGGAGCTGTTTTTT.

The chain employs TRBV29-1 and TRBJ2-3; D is perhaps TRBD1 (6 bases). The CDR3 is 12 residues long. V gave up 6 bases and J gave up 3 bases, with 10 bases separating them. The germline V gene has CDR1 SQVTM and CDR2 ANQGSEA. The CDR3 here is CSVGTTTDTQYF. The CDR3 nucleotides read TGCAGCGTCGGGACAACAACAGATACGCAGTATTTT.

This rearrangement joins TRBV4-2 to TRBJ1-1; the D is unclear. This CDR3 is built from 18 residues. The germline V gene encodes CDR1 LGHNA and CDR2 YNFKEQ. The V end was cut by 0 bases, the J end by 1 base, with 18 bases between. Written as DNA, the CDR3 is TGTGCCAGCAGCCAAGATGCCAGTCGGTTCCTCTCGAACACTGAAGCTTTCTTT. It is translated as CASSQDASRFLSNTEAFF.

This clone was picked up one time. This chain links TRBV7-9 with TRBJ2-1; 13 nucleotides agree with TRBD2. This CDR3 comprises 15 residues. V was clipped by 3 bases and J by 6 bases; unmatched bases: 2. Germline values: CDR1 SEHNR, CDR2 FQNEAQ (reference sequence). CDR3 amino acids: CASSFGLAGVNEQFF. The CDR3 DNA is TGTGCCAGCAGCTTCGGACTAGCGGGAGTCAATGAGCAGTTCTTC.

The chain combines TRBV29-1 with TRBJ2-5; D gene ambiguous. Trimming took off 2 bases at V and 0 bases at J, with 4 bases between the two ends. Germline V gene lookup returns CDR1 SQVTM and CDR2 ANQGSEA. The CDR3 length is 12 residues. The CDR3 region is CSVEWYQETQYF. The CDR3, as DNA: TGCAGCGTTGAATGGTACCAAGAGACCCAGTACTTC.

The CDR3 bases are TGTGCCAGCAGTTTATGGACAGATTCCCACGAGCAGTACGTC. Translated, it gives CASSLWTDSHEQYV. This sequence joins TRBV6-2 or TRBV6-3 and TRBJ2-7; maybe TRBD1 (6 bases). CDR3 length: 14 residues. CDR1 is MNHEY, CDR2 SVGEGT, per germline. V lost 4 bases and J lost 5, with 15 bases in between.

The chain recombines TRBV7-6 with TRBJ1-2, with TRBD1 matching over 8 bases. Losses at the gene ends were 3 bases for V and 8 bases for J; bases not matched to a gene: 11. CDR1 and CDR2 (germline): SGHVS, FNYEAQ. The CDR3 length is 15 residues. The DNA of the CDR3 is TGTGCCAGCAGCTTCCCTATGGGGACAGGACAAGGCTACACCTTC. Protein product: CASSFPMGTGQGYTF. The entire variable domain, with the rest obtained from reference TRBV7-6 and TRBJ1-2, is as follows: GAGVSQSPRYKVTKRGQDVALRCDPISGHVSLYWYRQALGQGPEFLTYFNYEAQQDKSGLPNDRFSAERPEGSISTLTIQRTEQRDSAMYRCASSFPMGTGQGYTFGSGTRLTVV.

This clone was seen only once. The J gene is TRBJ1-1, the V gene TRBV12-3 or TRBV12-4, with no clear D. The V end was cut by 5 bases, the J end by 6 bases, with 13 bases between. This CDR3 contains 13 residues. CDR3 protein: CASSDLGRSEAFF. The CDR3 region has the DNA TGTGCCAGCAGTGACTTAGGGAGGTCTGAAGCTTTCTTT.

This chain connects TRBV15 to TRBJ2-1; D unclear. Trimming shortened V by 2 bases and J by 3 bases, and 14 bases separated the two germline ends. This CDR3 contains 16 residues. From germline, CDR1 is LNHNV and CDR2 YYDKDF (reference sequence). CDR3 in DNA: TGTGCCACCAGCAGACTCGGGCGCAGAGACTACAATGAGCAGTTCTTC. Its protein product is CATSRLGRRDYNEQFF.

The gene calls are TRBV12-3 or TRBV12-4 and TRBJ2-1; no firm D call. V was pared by 4 bases and J by 8 bases, with 12 bases between. This CDR3 spans 13 amino acids. CDR3 DNA: TGTGCCAGCAGTTGGGGTTCGTCCTATGAGCAGTTCTTC. It is translated as CASSWGSSYEQFF.

On this clone: The same CDR3 can be traced to other DNA sequences in this sample. The chain couples TRBV12-3 or TRBV12-4 to TRBJ2-2; D is unresolved. The CDR3 has 12 amino acids. V shed 1 base and J shed 3 bases, with 0 bases lying between them. CDR3 DNA: TGTGCCAGCAGTTTAGACACCGGGGAGCTGTTTTTT. It is translated as CASSLDTGELFF.